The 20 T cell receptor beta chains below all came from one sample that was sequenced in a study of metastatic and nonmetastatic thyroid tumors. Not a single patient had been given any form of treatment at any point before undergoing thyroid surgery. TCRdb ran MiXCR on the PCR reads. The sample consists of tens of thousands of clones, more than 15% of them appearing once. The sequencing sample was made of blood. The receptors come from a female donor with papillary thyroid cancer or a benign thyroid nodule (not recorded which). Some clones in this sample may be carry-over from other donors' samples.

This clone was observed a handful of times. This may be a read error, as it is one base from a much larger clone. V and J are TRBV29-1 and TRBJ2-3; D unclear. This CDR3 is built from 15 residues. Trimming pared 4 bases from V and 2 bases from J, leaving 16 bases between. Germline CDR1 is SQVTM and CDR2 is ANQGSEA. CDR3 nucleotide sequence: TGCAGCGTTGCCCCCGCGGTAGGGTCCACAGATACGCAGTATTTT. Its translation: CSVAPAVGSTDTQYF.

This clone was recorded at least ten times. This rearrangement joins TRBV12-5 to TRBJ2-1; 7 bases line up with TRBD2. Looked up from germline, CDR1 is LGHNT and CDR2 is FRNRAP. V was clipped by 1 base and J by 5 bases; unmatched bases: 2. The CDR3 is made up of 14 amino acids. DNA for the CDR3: TGTGCTAGTGGTTTGGGGACTAGTCACAATGAGCAGTTCTTC. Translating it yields CASGLGTSHNEQFF.

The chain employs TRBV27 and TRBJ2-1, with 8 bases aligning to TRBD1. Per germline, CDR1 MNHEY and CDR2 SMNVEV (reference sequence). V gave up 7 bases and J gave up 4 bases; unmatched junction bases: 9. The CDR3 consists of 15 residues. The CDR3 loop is CASTLQGEMYNEQFF. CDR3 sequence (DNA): TGTGCCAGCACTCTACAGGGGGAAATGTACAATGAGCAGTTCTTC.

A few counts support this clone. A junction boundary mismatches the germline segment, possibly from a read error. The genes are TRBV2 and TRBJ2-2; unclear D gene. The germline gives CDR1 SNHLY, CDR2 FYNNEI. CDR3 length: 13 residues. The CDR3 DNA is TGTGCCGGCAGTGGTATGAACACCGGGGAGCTGTTTTTT. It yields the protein CAGSGMNTGELFF.

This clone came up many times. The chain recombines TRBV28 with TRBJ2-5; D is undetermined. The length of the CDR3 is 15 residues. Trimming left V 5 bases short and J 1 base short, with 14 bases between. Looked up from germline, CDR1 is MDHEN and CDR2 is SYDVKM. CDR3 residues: CASSKRGVTQETQYF. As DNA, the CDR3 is TGTGCCAGCAGTAAACGTGGGGTTACCCAAGAGACCCAGTACTTC.

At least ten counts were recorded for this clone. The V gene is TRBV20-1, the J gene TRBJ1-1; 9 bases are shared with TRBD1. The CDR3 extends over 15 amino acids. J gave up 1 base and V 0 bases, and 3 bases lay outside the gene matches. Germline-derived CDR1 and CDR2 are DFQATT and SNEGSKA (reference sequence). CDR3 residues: CSARDPDRGNTEAFF. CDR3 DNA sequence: TGCAGTGCTAGAGATCCGGACAGGGGGAACACTGAAGCTTTCTTT.

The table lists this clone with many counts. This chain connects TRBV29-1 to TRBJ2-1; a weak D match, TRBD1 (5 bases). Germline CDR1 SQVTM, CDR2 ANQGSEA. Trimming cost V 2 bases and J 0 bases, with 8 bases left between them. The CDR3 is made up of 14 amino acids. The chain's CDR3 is CSVEKGFSYNEQFF. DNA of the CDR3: TGCAGCGTTGAAAAGGGGTTCTCCTACAATGAGCAGTTCTTC.

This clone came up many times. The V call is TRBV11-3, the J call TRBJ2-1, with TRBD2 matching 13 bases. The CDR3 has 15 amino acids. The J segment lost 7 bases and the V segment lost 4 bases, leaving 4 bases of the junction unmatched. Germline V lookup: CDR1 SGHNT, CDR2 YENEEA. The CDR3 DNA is TGTGCCAGCAGCTGGGGGACTAGCGGGAATAATGAGCAGTTCTTC. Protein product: CASSWGTSGNNEQFF.

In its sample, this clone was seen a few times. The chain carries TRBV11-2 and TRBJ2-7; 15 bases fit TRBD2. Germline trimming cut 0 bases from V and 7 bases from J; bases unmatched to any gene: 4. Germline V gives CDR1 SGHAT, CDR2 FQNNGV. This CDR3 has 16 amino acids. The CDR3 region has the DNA TGTGCCAGCAGCTTAGAGCCGGGACTAGCGGGGGGAGAGCAGTACTTC. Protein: CASSLEPGLAGGEQYF.

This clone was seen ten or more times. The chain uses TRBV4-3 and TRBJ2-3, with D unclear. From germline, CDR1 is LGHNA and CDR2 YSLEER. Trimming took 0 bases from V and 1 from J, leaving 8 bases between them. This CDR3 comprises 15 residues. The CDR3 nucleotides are TGCGCCAGCAGCCAAGAAGTAGCAGGCACAGATACGCAGTATTTT. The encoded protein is CASSQEVAGTDTQYF.

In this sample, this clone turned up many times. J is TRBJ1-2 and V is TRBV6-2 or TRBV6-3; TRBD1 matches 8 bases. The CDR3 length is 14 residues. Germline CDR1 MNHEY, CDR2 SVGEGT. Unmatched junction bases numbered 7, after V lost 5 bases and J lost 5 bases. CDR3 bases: TGTGCCAGCAGTCGAACCGGGACAGGATATGGCTACACCTTC. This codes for CASSRTGTGYGYTF.

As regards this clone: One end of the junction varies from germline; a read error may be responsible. This chain's CDR3 is CASIVGGTSGHNEQFF. In DNA form, the CDR3 reads TGTGCCAGCATCGTAGGGGGGACTAGCGGTCACAATGAGCAGTTCTTC. The chain links TRBV9 to TRBJ2-1, with 11 positions matching TRBD2. The germline V gene encodes CDR1 SGDLS and CDR2 YYNGEE. The CDR3 is 16 amino acids.

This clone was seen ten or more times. The CDR3: CASSPDNYEQYF. As DNA, the CDR3 is TGCGCCAGCAGCCCAGACAACTACGAGCAGTACTTC. The rearrangement links TRBV5-1 to TRBJ2-7; D gene ambiguous. V lost 4 bases and J 3 bases, leaving 8 bases between the germline ends. This CDR3 is 12 amino acids long. Germline CDR1 and CDR2: SGHRS and YFSETQ. The whole variable domain, remainder taken from reference TRBV5-1 and TRBJ2-7, is KAGVTQTPRYLIKTRGQQVTLSCSPISGHRSVSWYQQTPGQGLQFLFEYFSETQRNKGNFPGRFSGRQFSNSRSEMNVSTLELGDSALYLCASSPDNYEQYFGPGTRLTVT.

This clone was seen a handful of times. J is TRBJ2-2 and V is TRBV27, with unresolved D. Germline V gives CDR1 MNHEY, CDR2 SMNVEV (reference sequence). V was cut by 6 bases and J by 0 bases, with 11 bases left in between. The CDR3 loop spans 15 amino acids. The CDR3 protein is CASSTWYPNTGELFF. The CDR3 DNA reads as TGTGCCAGCAGCACCTGGTACCCGAACACCGGGGAGCTGTTTTTT.

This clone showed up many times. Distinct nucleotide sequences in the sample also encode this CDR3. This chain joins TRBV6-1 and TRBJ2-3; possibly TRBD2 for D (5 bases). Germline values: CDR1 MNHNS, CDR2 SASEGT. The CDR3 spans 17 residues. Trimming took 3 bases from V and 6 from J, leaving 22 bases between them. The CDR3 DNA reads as TGTGCCAGCAGTGAGGTGGAAGGCAGCGGTTCGCGGGATACGCAGTATTTT. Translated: CASSEVEGSGSRDTQYF.

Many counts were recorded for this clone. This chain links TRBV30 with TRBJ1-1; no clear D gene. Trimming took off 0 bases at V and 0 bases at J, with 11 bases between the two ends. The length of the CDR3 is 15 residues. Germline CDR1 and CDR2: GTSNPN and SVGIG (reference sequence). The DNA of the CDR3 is TGTGCCTGGAGTGTCGGATACCCCATGAACACTGAAGCTTTCTTT. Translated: CAWSVGYPMNTEAFF.

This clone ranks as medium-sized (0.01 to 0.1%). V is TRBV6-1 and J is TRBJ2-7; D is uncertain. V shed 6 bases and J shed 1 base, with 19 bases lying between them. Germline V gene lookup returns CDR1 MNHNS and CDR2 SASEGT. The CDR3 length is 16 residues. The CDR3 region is CASSNRWPPQSYEQYF. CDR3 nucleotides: TGTGCCAGCAGCAACCGATGGCCGCCGCAATCCTACGAGCAGTACTTC.

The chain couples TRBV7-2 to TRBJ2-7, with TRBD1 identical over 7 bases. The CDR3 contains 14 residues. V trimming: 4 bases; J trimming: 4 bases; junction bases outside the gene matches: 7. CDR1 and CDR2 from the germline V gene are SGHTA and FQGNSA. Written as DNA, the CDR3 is TGTGCCAGCAGCTCGTCCCGGGACAGTTACGAGCAGTACTTC. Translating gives CASSSSRDSYEQYF. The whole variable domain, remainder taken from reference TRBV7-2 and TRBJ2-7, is GAGVSQSPSNKVTEKGKDVELRCDPISGHTALYWYRQSLGQGLEFLIYFQGNSAPDKSGLPSDRFSAERTGGSVSTLTIQRTQQEDSAVYLCASSSSRDSYEQYFGPGTRLTVT.

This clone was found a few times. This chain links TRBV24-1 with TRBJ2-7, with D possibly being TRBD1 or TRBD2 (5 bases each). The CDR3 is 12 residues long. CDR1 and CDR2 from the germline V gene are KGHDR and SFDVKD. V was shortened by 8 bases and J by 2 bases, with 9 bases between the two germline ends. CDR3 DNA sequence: TGTGCCACCATGGGGGATGCCTACGAGCAGTACTTC. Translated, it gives CATMGDAYEQYF.

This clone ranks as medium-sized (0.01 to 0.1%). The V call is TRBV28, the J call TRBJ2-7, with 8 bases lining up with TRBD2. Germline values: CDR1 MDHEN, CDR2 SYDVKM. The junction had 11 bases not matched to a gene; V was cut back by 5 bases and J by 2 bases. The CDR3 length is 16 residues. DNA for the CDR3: TGTGCCAGCAGTACCAGGACTAGCCATTCCCCCTACGAGCAGTACTTC. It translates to CASSTRTSHSPYEQYF. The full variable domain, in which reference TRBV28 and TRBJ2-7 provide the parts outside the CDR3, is DVKVTQSSRYLVKRTGEKVFLECVQDMDHENMFWYRQDPGLGLRLIYFSYDVKMKEKGDIPEGYSVSREKKERFSLILESASTNQTSMYLCASSTRTSHSPYEQYFGPGTRLTVT.